These T cell receptor beta chains were read from a single sample in a study of blood T cell repertoires in COVID-19. Sequenced by immunoSEQ multiplex PCR; TCRdb stores in-frame clones only, minus some. The profile shows 25,000 to 40,000 clones, about 85% of them singletons. The sample comprised peripheral blood. These receptors all come from a woman aged 55-70 years with active COVID-19. The CDR3 runs from the conserved cysteine through the conserved F or W. D genes are given only for firm matches. Some rows have no size entry. The others give once, few or many, or a class for an expanded clone.

D gene: NA
J gene: TRBJ2-1
V gene: TRBV9
clone size: NA
CDR3 protein: CASSAQGTLNEQFF
CDR3 DNA: TGTGCCAGCAGCGCCCAAGGGACTTTAAATGAGCAGTTCTTC

D gene: NA
J gene: TRBJ1-6
V gene: TRBV30
clone size: NA
CDR3 protein: CAWSVQAGSPLHF
CDR3 DNA: TGTGCCTGGAGTGTACAAGCAGGATCACCCCTCCACTTT

D gene: NA
J gene: TRBJ2-2
V gene: TRBV19
clone size: NA
CDR3 protein: CASSILGAPNTGELFF
CDR3 DNA: TGTGCCAGTAGTATACTAGGGGCTCCGAACACCGGGGAGCTGTTTTTT

D gene: NA
J gene: TRBJ1-1
V gene: TRBV7-9
clone size: NA
CDR3 protein: CASSSGAEAFF
CDR3 DNA: TGTGCCAGCAGCTCCGGGGCTGAAGCTTTCTTT

D gene: NA
J gene: TRBJ2-1
V gene: TRBV7-9
clone size: NA
CDR3 protein: CASSHPGVPVYNEQFF
CDR3 DNA: TGTGCCAGCAGCCATCCGGGGGTTCCGGTTTACAATGAGCAGTTCTTC

D gene: NA
J gene: TRBJ1-2
V gene: TRBV5-1
clone size: NA
CDR3 protein: CASSLGAGQVDGYTF
CDR3 DNA: TGCGCCAGCAGCTTGGGAGCGGGACAAGTGGATGGCTACACCTTC

D gene: TRBD2
J gene: TRBJ2-1
V gene: TRBV10-3
clone size: NA
CDR3 protein: CAIKLADEQFF
CDR3 DNA: TGTGCCATCAAACTAGCGGATGAGCAGTTCTTC

D gene: TRBD1
J gene: TRBJ1-5
V gene: TRBV5-6
clone size: NA
CDR3 protein: CASSRGQGTINQPQHF
CDR3 DNA: TGTGCCAGCAGCAGGGGACAGGGGACAATCAATCAGCCCCAGCATTTT

D gene: NA
J gene: TRBJ1-4
V gene: TRBV18
clone size: NA
CDR3 protein: CASSTLPPPATNEKLFF
CDR3 DNA: TGTGCCAGCTCCACCTTACCACCACCAGCAACTAATGAAAAACTGTTTTTT

D gene: NA
J gene: TRBJ2-7
V gene: TRBV14
clone size: once
CDR3 protein: CASSREGAPLGEQYF
CDR3 DNA: TGTGCCAGCAGCCGTGAAGGGGCACCTCTGGGCGAGCAGTACTTC